Below are 25 T cell receptor beta chains sequenced from a single sample in a study of T-cell reconstitution after alpha-beta-depleted transplantation in children. Preparation of the TCRbeta library involved a method that used unique molecular identifiers. Via MiXCR, TCRdb re-called the PCR reads, giving one row per CDR3 protein. The repertoire consists of a few hundred thousand distinct CDR3 sequences, with around 7% occurring once and the leading ten covering 5.5% to 6.5%. This specimen was PBMCs, taken before TCRalphabeta/CD19-depleted stem cell transplant. The receptors come from a boy younger than 10 with acute lymphoblastic leukemia, due to receive a stem cell transplant.

The V call is TRBV7-9, the J call TRBJ1-5; D not resolved. The CDR3 totals 13 residues. V shed 7 bases and J shed 5 bases, with 12 bases lying between them. Germline V CDR1 and CDR2: SEHNR, FQNEAQ (reference sequence). CDR3 nucleotide sequence: TGTGCCAGCACCCTGGACGGAGATCAGCCCCAGCATTTT. Protein: CASTLDGDQPQHF.

Of note for this clonotype: A clone one base away is much larger, so this may be a read error. It is likely a read error, because the conserved phenylalanine at the end of the CDR3 is missing. V is TRBV6-1 and J is TRBJ2-7; D might be TRBD1 (5 bases). The CDR3 covers 13 residues. Trimming pared 4 bases from V and 6 bases from J, leaving 13 bases between. The germline V gene encodes CDR1 MNHNS and CDR2 SASEGT. The CDR3 DNA reads TGTGCCAGCAGTGGAGGCAGGGTAAGCGAGCAGTACTCC. Translating it yields CASSGGRVSEQYS.

The chain uses TRBV7-2 and TRBJ2-6, with a possible D match to TRBD1 (5 bases). Germline loops: CDR1 SGHTA, CDR2 FQGNSA. Deletions cut 3 bases from V and 0 bases from J, with 12 bases between. CDR3 size: 17 residues. CDR3 residues: CASSFPGWTSGANVLTF. CDR3 nucleotides: TGTGCCAGCAGCTTCCCAGGGTGGACCTCTGGGGCCAACGTCCTGACTTTC.

The V gene is TRBV7-9, the J gene TRBJ2-1; no clear D. The CDR3 totals 16 residues. The V end was cut by 1 base, the J end by 3 bases, with 13 bases between. The germline V gene has CDR1 SEHNR and CDR2 FQNEAQ (reference sequence). CDR3 nucleotides: TGTGCCAGCAGCTTAGTAGGTGGGCTTGGCTACAATGAGCAGTTCTTC. Amino acid sequence: CASSLVGGLGYNEQFF.

This clonotype was seen a few times. The chain links TRBV10-3 to TRBJ1-5; weak D call: TRBD1 (5 bases). Germline assignment: CDR1 ENHRY and CDR2 SYGVKD. CDR3 length: 15 residues. Trimming removed 6 bases at V and 2 bases at J, with 14 bases between. The CDR3 is CAIREQGIGNQPQHF. CDR3 DNA sequence: TGTGCCATCAGGGAGCAGGGAATTGGCAATCAGCCCCAGCATTTT.

This clonotype was observed a few times. The chain joins TRBV15 to TRBJ2-3, with no clear D. CDR1 and CDR2 (germline): LNHNV, YYDKDF (reference sequence). Trimming left V 5 bases short and J 0 bases short, with 9 bases between. The CDR3 is 14 residues long. DNA for the CDR3: TGTGCCACCAGCGACTCAACTAGCACAGATACGCAGTATTTT. It encodes CATSDSTSTDTQYF.

There are many counts of this clonotype. The V call is TRBV28, the J call TRBJ2-7; a possible D gene is TRBD2 (5 bases). This CDR3 has 15 amino acids. Trimming took 3 bases from V and 2 from J, leaving 14 bases between them. Germline CDR1 is MDHEN and CDR2 is SYDVKM. CDR3 nucleotides: TGTGCCAGCAGTTTCGGGGTTTCACCCCCCTACGAGCAGTACTTC. It yields the protein CASSFGVSPPYEQYF.

Only a few counts were recorded for this clonotype. The rearrangement uses TRBV14 and TRBJ2-3; 10 bases are shared with TRBD1. The ends lost 4 bases at V and 3 bases at J; junction bases unmatched: 7. This CDR3 spans 16 amino acids. Germline loops: CDR1 SGHDN, CDR2 FVKESK. CDR3 sequence reads: CASSLRQGAGTDTQYF. In nucleotides, the CDR3 is TGTGCCAGCAGCCTTAGACAGGGGGCGGGTACAGATACGCAGTATTTT.

This clonotype has just one count. One base away lies a much larger clone, so this may be a sequencing read error. The chain couples TRBV6-2 or TRBV6-3 to TRBJ1-3; TRBD1 agrees at 7 bases. This CDR3 comprises 14 residues. The germline V gene has CDR1 MNHEY and CDR2 SVGEGT. CDR3 sequence reads: CASSPGTAGNPIYF. The CDR3 DNA follows: TGTGCCAGCAGCCCCGGGACAGCTGGAAACCCCATATATTTT.

This clonotype was counted at least ten times. The genes are TRBV29-1 and TRBJ2-1; D is unclear. The ends were cut back, 3 bases at V and 4 bases at J, with 13 bases in the middle. Germline assignment: CDR1 SQVTM and CDR2 ANQGSEA. This CDR3 has 14 amino acids. The CDR3 spells CSVDQTGLYNEQFF. The CDR3 DNA reads as TGCAGCGTTGATCAAACGGGTCTATACAATGAGCAGTTCTTC.

This clonotype has a handful of counts. The chain is built from TRBV5-1 and TRBJ2-5; D remains ambiguous. V lost 2 bases and J lost 3, with 8 bases in between. Germline V gene sequence: CDR1 SGHRS, CDR2 YFSETQ. This CDR3 is 13 amino acids long. The CDR3 is CASSFVAEETQYF. The DNA of the CDR3 is TGCGCCAGCAGCTTCGTGGCGGAAGAGACCCAGTACTTC.

This clonotype was recorded many times. The rearrangement joins TRBV9 to TRBJ2-7, with 7 bases matching TRBD2. V was clipped by 0 bases and J by 1 base; unmatched bases: 4. The CDR3 is made up of 15 amino acids. In germline, CDR1 is SGDLS, CDR2 YYNGEE. For the CDR3, the DNA is TGTGCCAGCAGCGTAGAGGGAGGGCCATCCTACGAGCAGTACTTC. This translates into CASSVEGGPSYEQYF.

The V and J genes are TRBV28 and TRBJ1-1; TRBD1 matches at 7 bases. This CDR3 is built from 13 residues. The ends lost 10 bases at V and 6 bases at J; junction bases unmatched: 11. Germline V gene lookup returns CDR1 MDHEN and CDR2 SYDVKM. The CDR3: CANSTRQGSEAFF. CDR3 nucleotide sequence: TGTGCCAACAGCACCCGACAGGGCTCTGAAGCTTTCTTT.

At least ten counts were recorded for this clonotype. The J gene is TRBJ2-5, the V gene TRBV20-1; 14 positions agree with TRBD2. Germline CDR1 reads DFQATT; CDR2 reads SNEGSKA (reference sequence). The length of the CDR3 is 15 residues. V trimming: 4 bases; J trimming: 1 base; junction bases outside the gene matches: 2. CDR3 sequence: CSATTSGGAQETQYF. CDR3 nucleotides: TGCAGTGCTACGACTAGCGGGGGGGCCCAAGAGACCCAGTACTTC.

This clonotype was seen ten or more times. The chain combines TRBV5-1 with TRBJ2-1; the D gene is possibly TRBD2 (5 bases). V lost 4 bases, J lost 6 bases, and 14 bases lay in between. This CDR3 spans 14 amino acids. The germline gives CDR1 SGHRS, CDR2 YFSETQ. CDR3 sequence: CASSRSGDLNEQFF. As DNA, the CDR3 is TGCGCCAGCAGCCGTTCCGGGGATCTCAATGAGCAGTTCTTC.

This clonotype was observed many times. V gene TRBV12-5 combines with J gene TRBJ2-3; perhaps TRBD2 as D (7 bases). Trimming took 3 bases from V and 2 from J, leaving 21 bases between them. This CDR3 region has 18 residues. Germline V CDR1 and CDR2: LGHNT, FRNRAP. CDR3 sequence reads: CASGFLTAGGPHTDTQYF. DNA for the CDR3: TGTGCTAGTGGTTTCCTAACGGCCGGGGGGCCCCACACAGATACGCAGTATTTT. The full variable domain, completed using reference TRBV12-5 and TRBJ2-3, is DARVTQTPRHKVTEMGQEVTMRCQPILGHNTVFWYRQTMMQGLELLAYFRNRAPLDDSGMPKDRFSAEMPDATLATLKIQPSEPRDSAVYFCASGFLTAGGPHTDTQYFGPGTRLTVL.

This clonotype occurred a few times. The CDR3 region is CASRPTMSNQPQHF. CDR3 nucleotide sequence: TGTGCCAGCAGACCGACGATGAGCAATCAGCCCCAGCATTTT. J is TRBJ1-5 and V is TRBV28; D is undetermined. The CDR3 loop spans 14 amino acids. Trimming cost V 6 bases and J 1 base, with 10 bases left between them. Looked up from germline, CDR1 is MDHEN and CDR2 is SYDVKM.

This clonotype was seen ten or more times. The rearrangement joins TRBV7-2 to TRBJ1-2; D is unclear. Germline CDR1 is SGHTA and CDR2 is FQGNSA. The CDR3 length is 13 residues. V lost 1 base to trimming and J lost 7 bases, with 10 bases between them. The CDR3: CASSLGSGTGYTF. CDR3 bases: TGTGCCAGCAGCTTAGGGTCGGGAACTGGCTACACCTTC.

This clonotype has more than one count but fewer than ten. CDR3 DNA: TGTGCCAGTACCAGGGGGAGGTCTAACACCAATGAGCAGTTCTTC. It encodes CASTRGRSNTNEQFF. This chain connects TRBV19 to TRBJ2-1; weak D call: TRBD1 (7 bases). Germline V CDR1 and CDR2: LNHDA, SQIVND (reference sequence). With 7 bases removed from V and 6 bases from J, the gap between germline ends came to 19 bases. The CDR3 is 15 amino acids.

This clonotype has at least ten counts. The CDR3 reads CASSFGAGIGTDTQYF. The CDR3 nucleotides read TGTGCCAGCAGTTTTGGAGCAGGGATTGGCACAGATACGCAGTATTTT. The rearrangement uses TRBV12-3 or TRBV12-4 and TRBJ2-3; D may be TRBD1 (5 bases). V lost 3 bases, J lost 1 base, and 14 bases lay in between. This CDR3 comprises 16 residues.

This clonotype was counted many times. The chain links TRBV12-3 or TRBV12-4 to TRBJ1-6, with 7 nucleotides matching TRBD1. V shed 4 bases and J 5 bases; nucleotides not matched to a gene: 11. The CDR3 is made up of 17 amino acids. The CDR3: CASSSRRDSLNNSPLHF. CDR3 sequence (DNA): TGTGCCAGCAGTTCCCGGAGGGACAGCCTTAATAATTCACCCCTCCACTTT.

This clonotype occurred many times. The CDR3 DNA follows: TGTGCCAGCAACCCAGGGACTAGCGGATACTACGAGCAGTACTTC. It codes for CASNPGTSGYYEQYF. The rearrangement joins TRBV28 to TRBJ2-7; 11 bases align to TRBD2. The V gene's germline CDR1 is MDHEN and CDR2 SYDVKM. V gave up 7 bases and J gave up 3 bases; unmatched junction bases: 8. This CDR3 has 15 residues.

This clonotype has ten or more counts. This chain uses TRBV7-6 with TRBJ2-1; 14 nucleotides match TRBD2. In germline, CDR1 is SGHVS, CDR2 FNYEAQ. Trimming cost V 5 bases and J 4 bases; bases outside gene matches: 4. There are 16 residues in the CDR3. Here the CDR3 DNA reads TGTGCCAGCAGCAAAGGACTAGCGGGGGGTTACAATGAGCAGTTCTTC. Its protein product is CASSKGLAGGYNEQFF.

Ten or more counts support this clonotype. The CDR3 DNA reads as TGTGCCAGCAGTTTGGCTACAGCCAGCACAGATACGCAGTATTTT. Protein sequence: CASSLATASTDTQYF. The V and J genes are TRBV28 and TRBJ2-3; D gene unclear. V gave up 3 bases and J gave up 0 bases, with 10 bases separating them. CDR3 length equals 15 residues. CDR1 is MDHEN, CDR2 SYDVKM, per germline.

The genes are TRBV28 and TRBJ1-5; the D is unclear. The CDR3 is 13 amino acids. V lost 4 bases and J 4 bases, leaving 8 bases between the germline ends. The V gene's germline CDR1 is MDHEN and CDR2 SYDVKM. CDR3 coding DNA: TGTGCCAGCAGTTCCTCCGTAAATCAGCCCCAGCATTTT. Its protein product is CASSSSVNQPQHF.